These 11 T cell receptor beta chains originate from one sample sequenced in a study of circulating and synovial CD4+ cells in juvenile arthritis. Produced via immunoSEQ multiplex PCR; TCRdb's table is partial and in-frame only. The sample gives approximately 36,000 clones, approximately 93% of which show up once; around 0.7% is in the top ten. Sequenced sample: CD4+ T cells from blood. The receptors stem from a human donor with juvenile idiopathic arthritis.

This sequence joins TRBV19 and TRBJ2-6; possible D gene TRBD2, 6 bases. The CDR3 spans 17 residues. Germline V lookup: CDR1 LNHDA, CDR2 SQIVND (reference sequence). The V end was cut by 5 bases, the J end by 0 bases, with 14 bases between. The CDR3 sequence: CASSGGLTNSGANVLTF. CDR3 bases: TGTGCCAGTAGTGGCGGACTAACTAACTCTGGGGCCAACGTCCTGACTTTC.

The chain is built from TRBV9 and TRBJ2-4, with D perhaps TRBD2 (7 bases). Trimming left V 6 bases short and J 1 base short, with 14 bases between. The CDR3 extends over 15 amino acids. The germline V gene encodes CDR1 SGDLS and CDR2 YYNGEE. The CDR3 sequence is CASTSEGGAKNIQYF. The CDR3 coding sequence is TGTGCCAGCACCTCGGAGGGGGGGGCCAAAAACATTCAGTACTTC.

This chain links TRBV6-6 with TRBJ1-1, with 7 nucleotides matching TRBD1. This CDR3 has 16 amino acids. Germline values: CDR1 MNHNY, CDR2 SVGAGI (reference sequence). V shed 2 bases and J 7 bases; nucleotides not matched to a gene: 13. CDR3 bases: TGTGCCAGCAGTTACCCCAGGACAGGACCTACGTATGAAGCTTTCTTT. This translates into CASSYPRTGPTYEAFF.

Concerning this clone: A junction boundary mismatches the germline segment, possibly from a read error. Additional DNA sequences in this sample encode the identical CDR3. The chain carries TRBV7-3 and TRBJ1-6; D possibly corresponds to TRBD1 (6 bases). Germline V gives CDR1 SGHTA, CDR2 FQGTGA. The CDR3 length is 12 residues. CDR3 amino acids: CASSTGNSPLHF. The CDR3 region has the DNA TGTGCCAGCAGTACAGGGAATTCCCCCCTCCACTTT.

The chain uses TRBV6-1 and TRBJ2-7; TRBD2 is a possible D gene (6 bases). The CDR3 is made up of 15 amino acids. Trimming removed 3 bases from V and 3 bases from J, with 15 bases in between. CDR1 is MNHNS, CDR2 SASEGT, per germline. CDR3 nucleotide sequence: TGTGCCAGCAGTGACGGGTCCGGAGGGCACTACGAGCAGTACTTC. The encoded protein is CASSDGSGGHYEQYF.

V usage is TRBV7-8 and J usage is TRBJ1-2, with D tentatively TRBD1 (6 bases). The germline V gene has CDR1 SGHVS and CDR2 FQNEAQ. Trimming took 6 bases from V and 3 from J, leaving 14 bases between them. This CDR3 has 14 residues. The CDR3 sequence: CASSPSGADYGYTF. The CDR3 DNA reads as TGTGCCAGCAGTCCCTCAGGGGCCGACTATGGCTACACCTTC.

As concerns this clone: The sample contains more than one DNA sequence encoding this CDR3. The CDR3 nucleotides are TGTGCCAGCAGTTACGAGGGTTACACTGAAGCTTTCTTT. Translation: CASSYEGYTEAFF. The chain links TRBV6-5 to TRBJ1-1, with no clear D. V gave up 2 bases and J gave up 3 bases, with 7 bases separating them. In germline, CDR1 is MNHEY, CDR2 SVGAGI. The CDR3 consists of 13 residues.

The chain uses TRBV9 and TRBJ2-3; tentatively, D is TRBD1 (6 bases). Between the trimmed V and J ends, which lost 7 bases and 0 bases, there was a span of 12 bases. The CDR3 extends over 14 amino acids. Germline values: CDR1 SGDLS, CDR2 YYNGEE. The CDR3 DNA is TGTGCCAGCTCCCTGCAGGGGAGCACAGATACGCAGTATTTT. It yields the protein CASSLQGSTDTQYF. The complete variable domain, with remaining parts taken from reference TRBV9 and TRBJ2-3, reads DSGVTQTPKHLITATGQRVTLRCSPRSGDLSVYWYQQSLDQGLQFLIQYYNGEERAKGNILERFSAQQFPDLHSELNLSSLELGDSALYFCASSLQGSTDTQYFGPGTRLTVL.

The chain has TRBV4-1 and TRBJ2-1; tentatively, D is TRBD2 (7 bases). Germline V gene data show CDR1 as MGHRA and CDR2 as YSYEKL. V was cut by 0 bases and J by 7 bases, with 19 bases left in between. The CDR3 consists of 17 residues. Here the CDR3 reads CASSQEGSGGPGNEQFF. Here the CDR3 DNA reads TGCGCCAGCAGCCAAGAGGGTTCGGGGGGCCCAGGGAATGAGCAGTTCTTC.

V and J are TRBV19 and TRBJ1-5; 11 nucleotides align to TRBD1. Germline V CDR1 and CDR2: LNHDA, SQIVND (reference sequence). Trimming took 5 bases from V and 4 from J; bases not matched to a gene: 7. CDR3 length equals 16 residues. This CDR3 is CASSSGQGAPNQPQHF. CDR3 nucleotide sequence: TGTGCCAGTAGTTCCGGACAGGGGGCCCCTAATCAGCCCCAGCATTTT. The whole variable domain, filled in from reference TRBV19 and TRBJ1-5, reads DGGITQSPKYLFRKEGQNVTLSCEQNLNHDAMYWYRQDPGQGLRLIYYSQIVNDFQKGDIAEGYSVSREKKESFPLTVTSAQKNPTAFYLCASSSGQGAPNQPQHFGDGTRLSIL.

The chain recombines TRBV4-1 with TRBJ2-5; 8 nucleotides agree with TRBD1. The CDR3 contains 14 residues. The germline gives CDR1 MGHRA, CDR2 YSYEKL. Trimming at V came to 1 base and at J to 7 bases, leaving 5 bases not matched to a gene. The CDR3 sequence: CASSQVDREGTQYF. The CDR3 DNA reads TGCGCCAGCAGCCAAGTGGACAGGGAAGGGACCCAGTACTTC.